The clone carrying this T cell receptor (beta chain) has more than one count but fewer than ten. Its specificity is not known. Pregnant or lactating patients were excluded, as were those with uncontrolled infection or other autoimmune disease. The record originates from a study of T cells in Graves' hyperthyroidism and ophthalmopathy. What was amplified from RNA transcripts were TCR beta CDR3 regions. The primer set for the first-round RT-PCR of the TCR CDR3 was HTBI. TCRdb ran MiXCR on the multiplex PCR reads and lists one entry per CDR3 protein. This table holds a few hundred thousand distinct CDR3 sequences, roughly 22% found once. Findings and limits, study-wide: Peripheral blood also featured most of the thyroid clonotypes expanded above 0.001.

V shed 3 bases and J 1 base; nucleotides not matched to a gene: 8. The CDR3 covers 16 residues. Germline CDR1 reads MGHRA; CDR2 reads YSYEKL. The chain uses TRBV4-1 and TRBJ1-1; the match to TRBD1 covers 7 bases. This TCR was sampled from a young man with Graves' ophthalmopathy. Source material: blood. The CDR3 DNA reads TGCGCCAGCAGCCATGTTGGGAGGGGGCGGAACACTGAAGCTTTCTTT. It is translated as CASSHVGRGRNTEAFF.